This is a list of T cell receptor beta chains from one sample in a study of OX40 agonist ivuxolimab in advanced cancers. Clones were read by immunoSEQ multiplex PCR, and TCRdb kept only the in-frame ones, dropping some. Seen here are approximately 40,000 clones, 75% to 85% observed once, and the top ten hold under 11%. Specimen: CD4+ or CD8+ T cells sorted from blood, collected in a trial of the OX40 agonist ivuxolimab. The receptor source for this set is an adult with an advanced solid tumor such as melanoma, head and neck, liver or kidney cancer. Both conserved end residues are part of each CDR3. A D gene is named only where the DNA matches it firmly. Size tells how often a clone was seen (once, few, many) or the class of an expanded clone, and some rows leave it out.

v_call	d_call	clone_size	j_call	cdr3_nt	cdr3_aa
TRBV5-4	-	-	TRBJ2-7	TGTGCCAGCAGCTTGGAGCAGGGTTCCTACGAGCAGTACTTC	CASSLEQGSYEQYF
TRBV5-1	-	-	TRBJ2-1	TGCGCCAGCAGCTTGAAAGGAGATATGAGCACGCAGTTCTTC	CASSLKGDMSTQFF
TRBV6-1	TRBD1	-	TRBJ1-5	TGTGCCAGCAGTGATGGGACAGGGGGAGAAGGTCAGCCCCAGCATTTT	CASSDGTGGEGQPQHF
TRBV2	-	-	TRBJ2-2	TGTGCCAGTTCGACAGGGAACACCGGGGAGCTGTTTTTT	CASSTGNTGELFF
TRBV28	TRBD1	-	TRBJ2-1	TGTGCCAGCAGTTTATACCACTACAGGGGTTATAGCTACAATGAGCAGTTCTTC	CASSLYHYRGYSYNEQFF
TRBV19	-	-	TRBJ2-5	TGTGCCAGTATCCAGGAACAAGAGACCCAGTACTTC	CASIQEQETQYF
TRBV18	TRBD2	once	TRBJ2-1	TGTGCCAGCTCACTGGGACTAGCGGGAGTCAATGAGCAGTTCTTC	CASSLGLAGVNEQFF
TRBV9	TRBD2	-	TRBJ2-3	TGTGCCAGCAGCGGGCGGACTAGCCTAATCACAGATACGCAGTATTTT	CASSGRTSLITDTQYF
TRBV6-5	TRBD1	-	TRBJ1-1	TGTGCCAGCAGTCCTGGAGACAGGGGGAGCGCTGAAGCTTTCTTT	CASSPGDRGSAEAFF
TRBV7-7	-	few	TRBJ2-1	TGTGCTAGCAGCTCCGGCCGCGCCGCCGACAATGAGCAGTTCTTC	CASSSGRAADNEQFF
TRBV6-4	-	-	TRBJ2-1	TGTGCCAGCAGTGACTCTAGCGTCTTC	CASSDSSVF
TRBV30	TRBD1	-	TRBJ2-6	TGTGCCAGGCAGGGGGAGACTGGGGCCAACGTCCTGACTTTC	CARQGETGANVLTF
TRBV2	TRBD1	-	TRBJ2-3	TGTGCCAGCAGTGAGGACAGGTGGACAGATACGCAGTATTTT	CASSEDRWTDTQYF
TRBV5-1	-	medium-sized	TRBJ1-2	TGCGCCAGCAGAGGGGCTAACTATGGCTACACCTTC	CASRGANYGYTF
TRBV5-6	TRBD2	once	TRBJ2-4	TGTGCCAGCAGCTTAAGGACTAGCCACATTCAGTACTTC	CASSLRTSHIQYF
TRBV10-3	-	-	TRBJ1-1	TGTGCCATCAGTGAGTTGGAGGGCACTGAAGCTTTCTTT	CAISELEGTEAFF
TRBV28	-	-	TRBJ2-1	TGTGCCAGCAGGAGATGGGATGAGCAGTTCTTC	CASRRWDEQFF
TRBV6-1	TRBD1	few	TRBJ2-7	TGTGCCAGCAGAGCGAGGGGGACAGGGATCTACGAGCAGTACTTC	CASRARGTGIYEQYF
TRBV27	-	-	TRBJ2-1	TGTGCCAGCAGTTTATCGAGGACTGCCTCTTTAGAGCAGTTCTTC	CASSLSRTASLEQFF
TRBV29-1	TRBD1	-	TRBJ2-3	TGCAGCGTTAATCAGGGGGTTGGTACAGATACGCAGTATTTT	CSVNQGVGTDTQYF
TRBV7-9	-	few	TRBJ2-5	TGTGCCAGCAGCCCGGGTAGTACGCCTCAAGAGACCCAGTACTTC	CASSPGSTPQETQYF
TRBV23-1	TRBD1	-	TRBJ2-5	TGCGCCAGCAGTCAGACAGGGTGGTACCAAGAGACCCAGTACTTC	CASSQTGWYQETQYF
TRBV7-9	-	-	TRBJ1-6	TGTGCCAGCAGCTTCGGTGGGTCACCCCTCCACTTT	CASSFGGSPLHF
TRBV6-1	-	-	TRBJ1-2	TGTGCCAGCAGTGAAGGTCCGGATTATTCCCAAGGCTACACCTTC	CASSEGPDYSQGYTF
TRBV5-4	-	-	TRBJ2-7	TGTGCCAGCAGCCTAGGGACGGATTCCTACGAGCAGTACTTC	CASSLGTDSYEQYF
TRBV11-2	-	-	TRBJ2-7	TGTGCCAGCGGACGGGATCTCTCCTACGAGCAGTACTTC	CASGRDLSYEQYF
TRBV29-1	TRBD2	-	TRBJ2-1	TGCAGCCTGTGGACTAGCGGGGGCAATGAGCAGTTCTTC	CSLWTSGGNEQFF
TRBV5-1	TRBD2	-	TRBJ2-2	TGCGCCAGCAGCTCGACTATTGTAGCGGGAGACACCGGGGAGCTGTTTTTT	CASSSTIVAGDTGELFF
TRBV4-2	TRBD2	-	TRBJ2-5	TGTGCCAGCAGCCCAGACCGGGAGGGGGAGACCCAGTACTTC	CASSPDREGETQYF
TRBV6-6	-	-	TRBJ1-5	TGTGCCAGCAGTCGGGAAGGGTTGGGCAATCAGCCCCAGCATTTT	CASSREGLGNQPQHF
TRBV11-3	-	once	TRBJ2-1	TGTGCCAGCAGCTTAGATGAGAGAGTCAACAATGAGCAGTTCTTC	CASSLDERVNNEQFF
TRBV5-1	-	-	TRBJ2-7	TGCGCCAGCAGCCCCAGGGACGGTCCCTACGAGCAGTACTTC	CASSPRDGPYEQYF
TRBV5-1	-	-	TRBJ2-7	TGCGCCAGCAGCTTGATGACTACGGACGAGCAGTACTTC	CASSLMTTDEQYF
TRBV28	-	few	TRBJ1-2	TGTGCCAGCAGTTTACCCCCGGGAGAGCCTTTACATGGCTACACCTTC	CASSLPPGEPLHGYTF
TRBV6-5	-	-	TRBJ2-7	TGTGCCAGCAGTTACTCAGCCCAGGTGAGCTCCTACGAGCAGTACTTC	CASSYSAQVSSYEQYF
TRBV29-1	TRBD1	-	TRBJ1-2	TGCAGCGTTGTGGCGACAGGGTCGGGTGACTACACCTTC	CSVVATGSGDYTF
TRBV6-8	-	-	TRBJ1-1	TGTGCCAGCTTCCTCGGGCCAGAAGCTTTCTTT	CASFLGPEAFF
TRBV5-6	TRBD1	-	TRBJ2-3	TGTGCCAGCAGCGTGGTAACAGGGGTTGGGACAGATACGCAGTATTTT	CASSVVTGVGTDTQYF
TRBV7-2	TRBD1	-	TRBJ2-7	TGTGCCAGCAGACTAATCTCCGGGACAGGGTGGTACGAGCAGTACTTC	CASRLISGTGWYEQYF